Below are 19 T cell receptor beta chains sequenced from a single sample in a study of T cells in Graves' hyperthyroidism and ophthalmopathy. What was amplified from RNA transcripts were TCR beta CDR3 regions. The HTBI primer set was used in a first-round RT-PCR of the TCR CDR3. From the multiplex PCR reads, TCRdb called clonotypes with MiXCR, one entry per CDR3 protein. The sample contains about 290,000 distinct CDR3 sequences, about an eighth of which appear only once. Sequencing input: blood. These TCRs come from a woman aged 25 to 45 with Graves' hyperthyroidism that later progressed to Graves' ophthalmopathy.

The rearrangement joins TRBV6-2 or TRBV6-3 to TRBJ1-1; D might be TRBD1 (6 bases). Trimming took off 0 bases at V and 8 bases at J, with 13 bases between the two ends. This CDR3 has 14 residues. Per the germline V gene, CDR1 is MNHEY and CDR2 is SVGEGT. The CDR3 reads CASSYSARGSEAFF. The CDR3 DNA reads TGTGCCAGCAGTTACTCGGCCAGGGGCTCCGAAGCTTTCTTT.

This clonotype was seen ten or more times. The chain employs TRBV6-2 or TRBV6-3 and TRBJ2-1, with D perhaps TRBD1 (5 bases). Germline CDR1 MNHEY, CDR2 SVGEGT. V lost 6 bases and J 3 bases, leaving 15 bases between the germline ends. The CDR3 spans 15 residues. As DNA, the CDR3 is TGTGCCAGCAGGAGAAGACAGTCTAACTACAATGAGCAGTTCTTC. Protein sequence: CASRRRQSNYNEQFF.

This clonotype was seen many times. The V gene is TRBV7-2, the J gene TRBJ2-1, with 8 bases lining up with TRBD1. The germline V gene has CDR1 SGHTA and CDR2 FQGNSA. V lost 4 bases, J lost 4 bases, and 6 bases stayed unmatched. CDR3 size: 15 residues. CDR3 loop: CASSSGQGSYNEQFF. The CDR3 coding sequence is TGTGCCAGCAGCTCAGGACAGGGCTCTTACAATGAGCAGTTCTTC.

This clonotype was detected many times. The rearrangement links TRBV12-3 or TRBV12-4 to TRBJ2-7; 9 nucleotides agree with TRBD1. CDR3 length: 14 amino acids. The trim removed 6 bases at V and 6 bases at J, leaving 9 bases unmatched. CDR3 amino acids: CASSSRDRVGEQYF. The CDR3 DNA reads TGTGCCAGCAGCTCACGGGACAGGGTAGGCGAGCAGTACTTC.

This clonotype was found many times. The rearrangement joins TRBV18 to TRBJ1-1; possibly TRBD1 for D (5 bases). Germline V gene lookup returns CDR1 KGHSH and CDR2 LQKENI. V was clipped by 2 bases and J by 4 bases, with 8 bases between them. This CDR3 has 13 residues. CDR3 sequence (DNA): TGTGCCAGCTCACCATACCAGGGCACTGAAGCTTTCTTT. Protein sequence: CASSPYQGTEAFF.

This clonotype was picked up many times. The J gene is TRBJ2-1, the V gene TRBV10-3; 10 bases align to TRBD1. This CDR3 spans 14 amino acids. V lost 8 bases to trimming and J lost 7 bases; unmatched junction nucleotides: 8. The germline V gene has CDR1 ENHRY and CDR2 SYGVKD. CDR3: CAIGGTGAGNEQFF. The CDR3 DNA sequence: TGTGCCATCGGAGGGACAGGGGCAGGGAATGAGCAGTTCTTC.

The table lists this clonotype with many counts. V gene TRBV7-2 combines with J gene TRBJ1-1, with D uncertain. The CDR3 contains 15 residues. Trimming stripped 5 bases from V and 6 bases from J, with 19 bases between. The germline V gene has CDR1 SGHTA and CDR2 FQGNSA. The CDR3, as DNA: TGTGCCAGCAGCGAGAGGACTGGAGGACGGGCTGAAGCTTTCTTT. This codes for CASSERTGGRAEAFF.

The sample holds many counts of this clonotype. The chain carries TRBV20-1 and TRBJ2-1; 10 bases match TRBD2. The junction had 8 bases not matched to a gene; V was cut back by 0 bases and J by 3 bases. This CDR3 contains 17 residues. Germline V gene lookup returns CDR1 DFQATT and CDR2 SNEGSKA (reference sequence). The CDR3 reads CSARELAGGVRYNEQFF. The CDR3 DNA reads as TGCAGTGCTAGAGAGTTAGCGGGAGGAGTTCGCTACAATGAGCAGTTCTTC.

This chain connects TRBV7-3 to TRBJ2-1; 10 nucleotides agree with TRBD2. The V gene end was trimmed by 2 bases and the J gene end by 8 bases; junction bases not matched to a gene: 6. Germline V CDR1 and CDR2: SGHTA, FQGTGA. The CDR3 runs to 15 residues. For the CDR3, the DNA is TGTGCCAGCAGCTTAGGGGTGGGGACTAGCGATGAGCAGTTCTTC. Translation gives CASSLGVGTSDEQFF. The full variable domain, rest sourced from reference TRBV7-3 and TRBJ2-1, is GAGVSQTPSNKVTEKGKYVELRCDPISGHTALYWYRQSLGQGPEFLIYFQGTGAADDSGLPNDRFFAVRPEGSVSTLKIQRTERGDSAVYLCASSLGVGTSDEQFFGPGTRLTVL.

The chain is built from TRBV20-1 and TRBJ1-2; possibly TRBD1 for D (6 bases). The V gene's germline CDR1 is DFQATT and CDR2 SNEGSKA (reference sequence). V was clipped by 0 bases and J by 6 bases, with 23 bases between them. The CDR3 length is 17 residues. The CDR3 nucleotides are TGCAGTGCTAGAGATCTGGCCCCAGGGGAGACCGGGGATGGCTACACCTTC. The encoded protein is CSARDLAPGETGDGYTF.

The CDR3 DNA reads as TGTGCCAGCACCGCTTGGCCCGGCGTTGAGCAGTTCTTC. Its translation is CASTAWPGVEQFF. The chain is built from TRBV6-1 and TRBJ2-1; no definite D call. Germline V lookup: CDR1 MNHNS, CDR2 SASEGT. Trimming took off 7 bases at V and 9 bases at J, with 16 bases between the two ends. This CDR3 comprises 13 residues.

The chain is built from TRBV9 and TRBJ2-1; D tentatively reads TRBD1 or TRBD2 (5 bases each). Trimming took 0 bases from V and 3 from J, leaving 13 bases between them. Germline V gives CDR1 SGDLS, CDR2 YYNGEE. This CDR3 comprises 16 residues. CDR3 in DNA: TGTGCCAGCAGCGTAGCTGAGGGGACCATCTACAATGAGCAGTTCTTC. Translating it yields CASSVAEGTIYNEQFF.

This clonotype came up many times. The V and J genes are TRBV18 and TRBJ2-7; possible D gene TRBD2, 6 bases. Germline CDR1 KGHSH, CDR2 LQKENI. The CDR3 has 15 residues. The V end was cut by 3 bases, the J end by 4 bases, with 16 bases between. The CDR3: CASSPPRDSKYEQYF. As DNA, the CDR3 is TGTGCCAGCTCACCGCCCCGGGACTCCAAGTACGAGCAGTACTTC.

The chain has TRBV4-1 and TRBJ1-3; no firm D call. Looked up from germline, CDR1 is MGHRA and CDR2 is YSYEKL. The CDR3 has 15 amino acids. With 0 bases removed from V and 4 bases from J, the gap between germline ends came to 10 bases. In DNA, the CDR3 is TGCGCCAGCAGCCAAGACACCGACGCGGGAAACACCATATATTTT. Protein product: CASSQDTDAGNTIYF.

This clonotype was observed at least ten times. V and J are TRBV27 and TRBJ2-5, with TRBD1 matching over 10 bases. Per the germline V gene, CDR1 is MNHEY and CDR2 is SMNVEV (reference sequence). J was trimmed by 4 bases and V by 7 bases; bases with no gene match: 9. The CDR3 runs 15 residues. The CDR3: CASNGWTGGRETQYF. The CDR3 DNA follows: TGTGCCAGCAACGGGTGGACAGGGGGTAGAGAGACCCAGTACTTC.

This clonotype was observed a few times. CDR3: CASSLRAYYNEQFF. The CDR3 coding sequence is TGTGCCAGTAGTCTGCGCGCCTACTACAATGAGCAGTTCTTC. The chain employs TRBV19 and TRBJ2-1, with D unresolved. The CDR3 spans 14 residues. Germline V gives CDR1 LNHDA, CDR2 SQIVND (reference sequence). Between the trimmed V and J ends, which lost 5 bases and 3 bases, there was a span of 11 bases. The full variable domain, with the rest looked up from reference TRBV19 and TRBJ2-1, is DGGITQSPKYLFRKEGQNVTLSCEQNLNHDAMYWYRQDPGQGLRLIYYSQIVNDFQKGDIAEGYSVSREKKESFPLTVTSAQKNPTAFYLCASSLRAYYNEQFFGPGTRLTVL.

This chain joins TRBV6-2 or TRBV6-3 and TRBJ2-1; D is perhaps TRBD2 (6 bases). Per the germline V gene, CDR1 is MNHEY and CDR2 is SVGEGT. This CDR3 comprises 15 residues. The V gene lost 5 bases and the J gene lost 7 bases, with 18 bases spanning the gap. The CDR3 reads CASSGVGGGQNEQFF. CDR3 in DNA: TGTGCCAGCAGTGGCGTCGGGGGAGGCCAAAATGAGCAGTTCTTC.

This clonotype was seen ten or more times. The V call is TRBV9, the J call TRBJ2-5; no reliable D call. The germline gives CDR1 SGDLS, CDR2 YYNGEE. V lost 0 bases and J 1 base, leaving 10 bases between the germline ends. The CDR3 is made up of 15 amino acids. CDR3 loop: CASSVGRYLQETQYF. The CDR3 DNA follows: TGTGCCAGCAGCGTAGGCCGATACCTCCAAGAGACCCAGTACTTC. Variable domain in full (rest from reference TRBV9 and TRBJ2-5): DSGVTQTPKHLITATGQRVTLRCSPRSGDLSVYWYQQSLDQGLQFLIQYYNGEERAKGNILERFSAQQFPDLHSELNLSSLELGDSALYFCASSVGRYLQETQYFGPGTRLLVL.

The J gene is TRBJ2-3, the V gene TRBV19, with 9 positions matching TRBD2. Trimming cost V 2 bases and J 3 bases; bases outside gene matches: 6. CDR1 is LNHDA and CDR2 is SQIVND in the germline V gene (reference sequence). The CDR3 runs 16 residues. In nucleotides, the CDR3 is TGTGCCAGTAGTATACTCGCGGGAGGGCCAACAGATACGCAGTATTTT. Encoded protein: CASSILAGGPTDTQYF.